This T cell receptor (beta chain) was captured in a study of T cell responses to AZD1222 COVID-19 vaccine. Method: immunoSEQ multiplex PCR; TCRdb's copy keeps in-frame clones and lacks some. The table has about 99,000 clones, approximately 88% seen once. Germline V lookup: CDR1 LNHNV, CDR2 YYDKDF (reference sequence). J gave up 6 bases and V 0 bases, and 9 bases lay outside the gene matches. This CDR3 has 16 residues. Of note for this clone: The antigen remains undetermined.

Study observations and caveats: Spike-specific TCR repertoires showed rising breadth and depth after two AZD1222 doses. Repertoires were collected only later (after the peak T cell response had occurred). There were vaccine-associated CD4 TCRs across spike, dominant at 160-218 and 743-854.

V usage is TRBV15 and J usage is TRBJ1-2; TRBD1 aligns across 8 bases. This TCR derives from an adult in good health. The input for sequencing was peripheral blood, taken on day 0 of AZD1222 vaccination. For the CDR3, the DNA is TGTGCCACCAGCAGAGATGGGGGGCAGGGGGCAAATGGCTACACCTTC. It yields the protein CATSRDGGQGANGYTF.